A selection of T cell receptor beta chains follows, all from one sample in a study of OX40 agonist ivuxolimab in advanced cancers. Clones were read by immunoSEQ multiplex PCR, and TCRdb kept only the in-frame ones, dropping some. Of tens of thousands of clones detected, 65% to 90% appear once; the ten largest clones hold about 7%. Sequencing was performed on CD4+ or CD8+ T cells sorted from blood, taken in a trial of the OX40 agonist ivuxolimab. All receptors come from an adult with an advanced solid tumor such as melanoma, head and neck, liver or kidney cancer. Both conserved end residues are part of each CDR3. Fields, in order: J gene, V gene, clone size, CDR3 protein. The size entry is marked missing in some rows and otherwise reads once, few, many or a size class.

j_gene: TRBJ1-5; v_gene: TRBV5-1; abundance: .; CDR3aa: CASSLTGEGQPQHF
j_gene: TRBJ1-1; v_gene: TRBV28; abundance: .; CDR3aa: CATRDSLNTEAFF
j_gene: TRBJ2-6; v_gene: TRBV7-9; abundance: once; CDR3aa: CASSLEGNVLTF
j_gene: TRBJ2-2; v_gene: TRBV4-1; abundance: .; CDR3aa: CASSPKTSGRAYTGELFF
j_gene: TRBJ2-1; v_gene: TRBV6-4; abundance: .; CDR3aa: CASSVRRGGGNEQFF
j_gene: TRBJ1-2; v_gene: TRBV7-9; abundance: .; CDR3aa: CASSLGTDLYGYTF
j_gene: TRBJ2-1; v_gene: TRBV29-1; abundance: .; CDR3aa: CSVEGQGAGDEQFF
j_gene: TRBJ1-2; v_gene: TRBV7-7; abundance: once; CDR3aa: CASSEQGAANGYTF
j_gene: TRBJ1-2; v_gene: TRBV5-4; abundance: .; CDR3aa: CASSLSGGWDYGYTF
j_gene: TRBJ2-1; v_gene: TRBV7-9; abundance: .; CDR3aa: CASSPGGASYNEQFF
j_gene: TRBJ1-1; v_gene: TRBV19; abundance: .; CDR3aa: CASSMGRGGAKDTEAFF
j_gene: TRBJ2-6; v_gene: TRBV7-9; abundance: .; CDR3aa: CASSLATPGANVLTF
j_gene: TRBJ2-2; v_gene: TRBV28; abundance: .; CDR3aa: CASSFIPGGDTGELFF
j_gene: TRBJ2-7; v_gene: TRBV11-2; abundance: few; CDR3aa: CASSLRDPYEQYF
j_gene: TRBJ2-1; v_gene: TRBV28; abundance: .; CDR3aa: CASSFPSGGMNEQFF
j_gene: TRBJ1-1; v_gene: TRBV7-9; abundance: .; CDR3aa: CASSLGEGVRTDEAFF
j_gene: TRBJ1-4; v_gene: TRBV7-9; abundance: .; CDR3aa: CALEEAPNEKLFF
j_gene: TRBJ2-7; v_gene: TRBV27; abundance: .; CDR3aa: CASSIYIGGSYEQYF
j_gene: TRBJ2-1; v_gene: TRBV4-3; abundance: .; CDR3aa: CASSQDYYEQFF
j_gene: TRBJ2-2; v_gene: TRBV28; abundance: .; CDR3aa: CASSSLIILSRDTGELFF
j_gene: TRBJ1-1; v_gene: TRBV7-8; abundance: .; CDR3aa: CASSEGTALDVAFF
j_gene: TRBJ1-1; v_gene: TRBV13; abundance: .; CDR3aa: CASSLGPIGWTNTEAFF
j_gene: TRBJ2-3; v_gene: TRBV5-1; abundance: .; CDR3aa: CASGDRGDTQYF
j_gene: TRBJ2-2; v_gene: TRBV5-1; abundance: .; CDR3aa: CASSPGEREGQAGELFF
j_gene: TRBJ2-7; v_gene: TRBV6-1; abundance: once; CDR3aa: CAVGASGLYEQYF
j_gene: TRBJ2-3; v_gene: TRBV2; abundance: .; CDR3aa: CASFRGPDTQYF
j_gene: TRBJ2-7; v_gene: TRBV27; abundance: .; CDR3aa: CASSLEAGSYEQYF
j_gene: TRBJ1-5; v_gene: TRBV4-3; abundance: .; CDR3aa: CASSQDLGAAYSNQPQHF
j_gene: TRBJ1-2; v_gene: TRBV7-6; abundance: .; CDR3aa: CASSLALTGEGGEGYTF
j_gene: TRBJ1-6; v_gene: TRBV5-6; abundance: .; CDR3aa: CASSLPGVSPLHF
j_gene: TRBJ1-1; v_gene: TRBV9; abundance: .; CDR3aa: CASSVVTAGIAEAFF
j_gene: TRBJ2-1; v_gene: TRBV11-3; abundance: few; CDR3aa: CASRAGSSSYNEQFF
j_gene: TRBJ1-2; v_gene: TRBV27; abundance: .; CDR3aa: CASRNGWYGYTF
j_gene: TRBJ1-5; v_gene: TRBV6-5; abundance: .; CDR3aa: CASSVGTGRNQPQHF
j_gene: TRBJ2-1; v_gene: TRBV4-1; abundance: .; CDR3aa: CASSQFIKGTSGGNVDEQFF
j_gene: TRBJ1-2; v_gene: TRBV6-5; abundance: .; CDR3aa: CASSFGSNYGYTF
j_gene: TRBJ1-5; v_gene: TRBV27; abundance: .; CDR3aa: CASSNGGQISNQPQHF
j_gene: TRBJ1-1; v_gene: TRBV6-6; abundance: .; CDR3aa: CASNRGNTEAFF
j_gene: TRBJ2-1; v_gene: TRBV9; abundance: once; CDR3aa: CASSVEGLAGAGEQFF
j_gene: TRBJ2-7; v_gene: TRBV6-5; abundance: .; CDR3aa: CASSYGQGGEQYF
j_gene: TRBJ1-4; v_gene: TRBV30; abundance: few; CDR3aa: CAWSGPPRGEVNEKLFF
j_gene: TRBJ1-5; v_gene: TRBV18; abundance: .; CDR3aa: CASSTSQGANQPQHF
j_gene: TRBJ1-2; v_gene: TRBV28; abundance: .; CDR3aa: CASGGGANYGYTF
j_gene: TRBJ2-1; v_gene: TRBV9; abundance: .; CDR3aa: CASSPLVGGDFYNEQFF
j_gene: TRBJ2-1; v_gene: TRBV28; abundance: .; CDR3aa: CASLHTTYNEQFF
j_gene: TRBJ2-7; v_gene: TRBV7-9; abundance: few; CDR3aa: CASSSEGALREQYF
j_gene: TRBJ1-2; v_gene: TRBV13; abundance: .; CDR3aa: CASSSGQGTYGYTF